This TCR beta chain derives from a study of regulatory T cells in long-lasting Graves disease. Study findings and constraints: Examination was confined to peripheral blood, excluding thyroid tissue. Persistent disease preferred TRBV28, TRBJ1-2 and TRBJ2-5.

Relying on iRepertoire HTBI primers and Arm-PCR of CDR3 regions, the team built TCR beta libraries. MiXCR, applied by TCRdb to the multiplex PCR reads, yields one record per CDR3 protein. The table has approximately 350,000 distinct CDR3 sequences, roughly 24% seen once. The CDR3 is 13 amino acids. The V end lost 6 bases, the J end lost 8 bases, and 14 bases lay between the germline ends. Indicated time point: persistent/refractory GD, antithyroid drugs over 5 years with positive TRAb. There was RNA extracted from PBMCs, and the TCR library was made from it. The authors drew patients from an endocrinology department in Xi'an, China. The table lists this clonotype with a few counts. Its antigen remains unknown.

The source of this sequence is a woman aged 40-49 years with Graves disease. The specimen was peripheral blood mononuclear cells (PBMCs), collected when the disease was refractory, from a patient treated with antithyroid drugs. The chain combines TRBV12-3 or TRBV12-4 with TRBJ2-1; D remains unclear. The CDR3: CASSQSEIDEQFF. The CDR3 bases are TGTGCCAGCAGCCAGAGCGAGATTGATGAGCAGTTCTTC.